This T cell receptor (beta chain) was identified during a study of blood T cell repertoires in COVID-19. On the study more broadly: Acute-phase and convalescent COVID-19 samples originated in the United States, Italy and Spain.

The J segment lost 5 bases and the V segment lost 1 base, leaving 8 bases of the junction unmatched. This CDR3 contains 15 residues. Germline CDR1 and CDR2: LGHDT and YNNKEL (reference sequence). This table comes from immunoSEQ multiplex PCR, and its TCRdb copy is limited to in-frame clones, with some not included. Here the sample spans approximately 150,000 clones, around four fifths being singletons. The sequenced sample was peripheral blood. This TCR came from a woman over 75 with COVID-19, enrolled during active disease. The V call is TRBV3-1 (or the pseudogene TRBV3-2), the J call TRBJ2-7, with 7 nucleotides matching TRBD1. CDR3: CASSQGPGQIHEQYF. CDR3 nucleotide sequence: TGTGCCAGCAGCCAAGGGCCGGGACAGATCCACGAGCAGTACTTC.